Each of the 3 T cell receptor beta chains below was sequenced from the same sample in a study of chemoradiotherapy in HPV16-positive cancers. Method: immunoSEQ multiplex PCR; TCRdb's copy keeps in-frame clones and lacks some. Altogether fewer than 1,400 clones are present, around 82% being singletons, with the ten largest covering 4.3%. Material: tumor tissue, obtained from a patient who underwent chemoradiotherapy. The receptors shown here come from a human donor with HPV-associated anogenital cancer.

In the case of this clone: Because the CDR3 is missing its conserved closing phenylalanine or tryptophan, this is likely a read error. The DNA is left out, because the CDR3 cannot be placed on it with certainty; the CDR3 is given as TCRdb lists it. The chain couples TRBV7-9 to TRBJ1-1; TRBD1 reflects the table's D call only, with no check against the DNA. The CDR3 contains 13 residues when both ends are counted. Germline CDR1 SEHNR, CDR2 FQNEAQ (reference sequence). The CDR3 here is CASSLEGGPSRAI.

V is TRBV11-2 and J is TRBJ2-7, with D hard to call. The germline CDR1 and CDR2 sequences are SGHAT and FQNNGV. Trimming stripped 3 bases from V and 4 bases from J, with 13 bases between. There are 14 residues in the CDR3. Written as DNA, the CDR3 is TGTGCCAGCAGCTTCGGTCAGAGGATATACGAGCAGTACTTC. Residues: CASSFGQRIYEQYF.

The chain carries TRBV28 and TRBJ1-2; 7 bases are shared with TRBD1. Germline CDR1 is MDHEN and CDR2 is SYDVKM. CDR3 length equals 14 residues. After removal of 3 bases from V and 5 bases from J, the junction contained 6 bases not matched to a gene. The CDR3 DNA sequence: TGTGCCAGCAGTTTGAGGGCAGGGGGGTATGGCTACACCTTC. It specifies CASSLRAGGYGYTF.